The 17 T cell receptor beta chains listed next were all sequenced from one sample in a study of T cells in Graves' hyperthyroidism and ophthalmopathy. Regions amplified from RNA transcripts were the TCR beta CDR3 regions. The HTBI primer set was used in a first-round RT-PCR of the TCR CDR3. TCRdb passed the multiplex PCR reads through MiXCR, listing each CDR3 protein once. The sample contains about 25,000 distinct CDR3 sequences, about 49% of which appear only once. The specimen was blood. These TCRs come from a woman aged 40 to 50 with Graves' hyperthyroidism that later progressed to Graves' ophthalmopathy.

This sequence joins TRBV5-1 and TRBJ2-5; possibly TRBD2 for D (5 bases). Germline loops: CDR1 SGHRS, CDR2 YFSETQ. V was pared by 0 bases and J by 5 bases, with 20 bases between. CDR3 size: 17 residues. In DNA, the CDR3 is TGCGCCAGCAGCTTGGTATATGGGAGCTTCCTACCGGAGACCCAGTACTTC. As protein: CASSLVYGSFLPETQYF.

The gene calls are TRBV20-1 and TRBJ1-3; unclear D gene. The V gene's germline CDR1 is DFQATT and CDR2 SNEGSKA (reference sequence). The ends were cut back, 3 bases at V and 2 bases at J, with 8 bases in the middle. This CDR3 contains 13 residues. The CDR3 is CSASQTAGNTIYF. CDR3 bases: TGCAGTGCTAGTCAGACCGCTGGAAACACCATATATTTT.

This clonotype was seen a few times. The chain combines TRBV9 with TRBJ2-7, with D possibly being TRBD2 (6 bases). The CDR3 extends over 14 amino acids. The germline gives CDR1 SGDLS, CDR2 YYNGEE. V was clipped by 0 bases and J by 4 bases, with 11 bases between them. CDR3 sequence: CASSVAYGRYEQYF. Written as DNA, the CDR3 is TGTGCCAGCAGCGTAGCGTATGGGAGGTACGAGCAGTACTTC.

The chain couples TRBV15 to TRBJ2-3; D gene unclear. This CDR3 has 10 residues. Germline CDR1 is LNHNV and CDR2 is YYDKDF (reference sequence). V lost 4 bases and J lost 4, with 0 bases in between. The CDR3 DNA is TGTGCCACCAGCACAGATACGCAGTATTTT. Amino acids: CATSTDTQYF. Full variable domain (remainder filled in from reference TRBV15 and TRBJ2-3): DAMVIQNPRYQVTQFGKPVTLSCSQTLNHNVMYWYQQKSSQAPKLLFHYYDKDFNNEADTPDNFQSRRPNTSFCFLDIRSPGLGDTAMYLCATSTDTQYFGPGTRLTVL.

This clonotype has ten or more counts. This sequence joins TRBV28 and TRBJ2-7; 7 bases align to TRBD1. The trim removed 5 bases at V and 4 bases at J, leaving 8 bases unmatched. The germline V gene has CDR1 MDHEN and CDR2 SYDVKM. This CDR3 is built from 14 residues. CDR3 DNA sequence: TGTGCCAGCAGTCTCACGGGACAGAAGTACGAGCAGTACTTC. Translated, it gives CASSLTGQKYEQYF.

The V call is TRBV29-1, the J call TRBJ1-5; D remains ambiguous. The ends were cut back, 3 bases at V and 9 bases at J, with 3 bases in the middle. The germline CDR1 and CDR2 sequences are SQVTM and ANQGSEA. The CDR3 is 9 residues long. CDR3 loop: CSVDGPQHF. The CDR3 coding sequence is TGCAGCGTTGATGGGCCCCAGCATTTT.

A remark on this clonotype: An end of the junction differs from the germline gene, which may be a read error. The CDR3 loop reads CASSLVQGLADDNEQSF. DNA of the CDR3: TGTGCCAGCAGCTTAGTACAGGGACTAGCGGATGACAATGAGCAGTCCTTC. The rearrangement joins TRBV7-6 to TRBJ2-1; 11 bases match TRBD2. The germline V gene encodes CDR1 SGHVS and CDR2 FNYEAQ. This CDR3 spans 17 amino acids.

This clonotype is medium-sized within its sample. The CDR3 region has the DNA TGCGCCAGCAGCCCACAGGGAGATACGCAGTATTTT. Translating it yields CASSPQGDTQYF. The chain recombines TRBV5-1 with TRBJ2-3, with a weak D call TRBD1 (6 bases). The CDR3 runs to 12 residues. Germline-derived CDR1 and CDR2 are SGHRS and YFSETQ. Between the trimmed V and J ends, which lost 4 bases and 5 bases, there was a span of 8 bases.

This clonotype has more than one count but fewer than ten. This chain uses TRBV29-1 with TRBJ1-6; TRBD1 aligns across 7 bases. V shed 6 bases and J 8 bases; nucleotides not matched to a gene: 7. The CDR3 loop spans 13 amino acids. The germline CDR1 and CDR2 sequences are SQVTM and ANQGSEA. The CDR3 coding sequence is TGCAGCGTGAAGGACAGGTTAGATTCACCCCTCCACTTT. It codes for CSVKDRLDSPLHF.

This clonotype was seen ten or more times. The chain combines TRBV28 with TRBJ2-7, with 10 bases that match TRBD2. This CDR3 is built from 15 residues. J was trimmed by 4 bases and V by 6 bases; bases with no gene match: 9. CDR1 MDHEN and CDR2 SYDVKM come from the germline V gene. CDR3 coding DNA: TGTGCCAGCAGCGAACCGGGACTAGCGAGTTACGAGCAGTACTTC. Amino acid sequence: CASSEPGLASYEQYF.

The chain is built from TRBV5-5 and TRBJ2-7; D might be TRBD1 (5 bases). In germline, CDR1 is SGHKS, CDR2 YYEKEE (reference sequence). The CDR3 runs 14 residues. Trimming shortened V by 4 bases and J by 3 bases, and 14 bases separated the two germline ends. The CDR3 nucleotides read TGTGCCAGCAGCCTAACCAGGGATTTCTACGAGCAGTACTTC. Encoded protein: CASSLTRDFYEQYF. Using reference TRBV5-5 and TRBJ2-7 for the parts outside the CDR3, the full variable domain is DAGVTQSPTHLIKTRGQQVTLRCSPISGHKSVSWYQQVLGQGPQFIFQYYEKEERGRGNFPDRFSARQFPNYSSELNVNALLLGDSALYLCASSLTRDFYEQYFGPGTRLTVT.

The chain recombines TRBV6-5 with TRBJ1-5; maybe TRBD1 (6 bases). Per the germline V gene, CDR1 is MNHEY and CDR2 is SVGAGI. V shed 3 bases and J shed 5 bases, with 11 bases lying between them. The CDR3 length is 14 residues. The CDR3 sequence: CASSYGQTDQPQHF. The CDR3 region has the DNA TGTGCCAGCAGTTATGGACAGACGGATCAGCCCCAGCATTTT.

This clonotype has just a few counts. This chain uses TRBV9 with TRBJ1-2; no firm D call. Trimming stripped 3 bases from V and 7 bases from J, with 7 bases between. CDR1 and CDR2 from the germline V gene are SGDLS and YYNGEE. The CDR3 loop spans 11 amino acids. The CDR3 coding sequence is TGTGCCAGCAGCGATCGAGGTGGCTACACCTTC. Translating gives CASSDRGGYTF.

The V call is TRBV7-2, the J call TRBJ2-7; D call uncertain. Germline V lookup: CDR1 SGHTA, CDR2 FQGNSA. The CDR3 is 15 residues long. Between the trimmed V and J ends, which lost 2 bases and 3 bases, there was a span of 14 bases. The CDR3 bases are TGTGCCAGCAGCTTAATAAGCGAACGCCTCTACGAGCAGTACTTC. Translating it yields CASSLISERLYEQYF. Variable domain in full (rest from reference TRBV7-2 and TRBJ2-7): GAGVSQSPSNKVTEKGKDVELRCDPISGHTALYWYRQSLGQGLEFLIYFQGNSAPDKSGLPSDRFSAERTGGSVSTLTIQRTQQEDSAVYLCASSLISERLYEQYFGPGTRLTVT.

This rearrangement joins TRBV7-2 to TRBJ2-2; D not resolved. CDR1 SGHTA and CDR2 FQGNSA come from the germline V gene. CDR3 length equals 13 residues. V lost 2 bases to trimming and J lost 7 bases, with 8 bases between them. In nucleotides, the CDR3 is TGTGCCAGCAGCTTAACGGCCGACGGGGAGCTGTTTTTT. Translating gives CASSLTADGELFF.

CDR3 sequence (DNA): TGTGCCAGCAGTAAAGGGACAGGGTACGAGCAGTTCTTC. Translating gives CASSKGTGYEQFF. The genes are TRBV7-8 and TRBJ2-1, with 9 bases that match TRBD1. V was pared by 6 bases and J by 10 bases, with 7 bases of the junction left unmatched. The CDR3 runs 13 residues. CDR1 SGHVS and CDR2 FQNEAQ come from the germline V gene.

This clonotype was picked up many times. The gene calls are TRBV7-8 and TRBJ2-5; D gene unclear. CDR1 and CDR2 from the germline V gene are SGHVS and FQNEAQ. Trimming removed 7 bases from V and 5 bases from J, with 17 bases in between. The CDR3 contains 14 residues. The CDR3 is CASTPHWLGETQYF. The DNA for the CDR3 is TGTGCCAGCACCCCACATTGGCTGGGGGAGACCCAGTACTTC.